Listed below are T cell receptor beta chains from one sample, sequenced in a study of cytomegalovirus exposure and HLA in healthy donors. Some clones are missing from TCRdb's copy, which holds only in-frame ones; the method was immunoSEQ multiplex PCR. This table holds about 150,000 clones, approximately 84% found once. Sample: PBMCs. Every receptor here comes from a woman in her forties or fifties in good health and CMV-seropositive. CDR3s include the opening cysteine and the closing phenylalanine or tryptophan. A D gene is named only where the DNA matches it firmly. Only some rows state a clone size, as once, few, many or a class for expanded clones.

D gene	clone size	V gene	J gene	CDR3 length	CDR3 protein	CDR3 DNA
.	.	TRBV5-5	TRBJ2-3	16	CASSLARAYSTDTQYF	TGTGCCAGCAGCTTGGCTCGAGCCTATAGCACAGATACGCAGTATTTT
.	.	TRBV6-5	TRBJ1-1	12	CASSKQDTEAFF	TGTGCCAGCAGTAAACAGGACACTGAAGCTTTCTTT
TRBD1	.	TRBV14	TRBJ2-7	15	CASSQGTGLAYEQYF	TGTGCCAGCAGCCAGGGGACAGGGCTCGCCTACGAGCAGTACTTC
.	.	TRBV4-2	TRBJ1-5	13	CASSQGGGQPQHF	TGTGCCAGCAGCCAGGGGGGAGGTCAGCCCCAGCATTTT
.	.	TRBV6-1	TRBJ2-1	12	CASRLATNEQFF	TGTGCCAGCAGACTAGCCACCAATGAGCAGTTCTTC
TRBD1	.	TRBV5-1	TRBJ2-1	17	CASSLSLSGQGRGEQFF	TGCGCCAGCAGCTTGAGCCTCTCGGGACAGGGGCGGGGTGAGCAGTTCTTC
.	.	TRBV18	TRBJ2-1	14	CASTSTGLKNEQFF	TGTGCCAGCACAAGCACAGGGTTGAAGAATGAGCAGTTCTTC
.	.	TRBV19	TRBJ2-3	14	CASSMGASTDTQYF	TGTGCCAGTAGTATGGGGGCCAGCACAGATACGCAGTATTTT
TRBD1	.	TRBV6-6	TRBJ2-2	14	CATQDRTNTGELFF	TGTGCCACCCAGGACAGGACGAACACCGGGGAGCTGTTTTTT
TRBD2	.	TRBV5-1	TRBJ2-7	17	CASSPGLAGLLSYEQYF	TGCGCCAGCAGCCCGGGACTAGCGGGACTCCTTTCCTACGAGCAGTACTTC
TRBD2	once	TRBV7-9	TRBJ2-1	16	CASSPPGLAGYNEQFF	TGTGCCAGCAGCCCACCAGGACTAGCGGGCTACAATGAGCAGTTCTTC
TRBD1	.	TRBV9	TRBJ1-2	15	CASSAGIQGLDGYTF	TGTGCCAGCAGCGCGGGTATACAGGGGCTAGATGGCTACACCTTC
.	.	TRBV19	TRBJ2-1	13	CASSMTDYNEQFF	TGTGCCAGTAGTATGACTGACTACAATGAGCAGTTCTTC
TRBD2	.	TRBV27	TRBJ2-1	14	CASSRETSGNEQFF	TGTGCCAGCAGTAGAGAGACTAGCGGAAATGAGCAGTTCTTC
TRBD1	.	TRBV19	TRBJ1-2	13	CASSPGTAYGYTF	TGTGCCAGTAGTCCAGGGACAGCCTATGGCTACACCTTC
TRBD2	.	TRBV27	TRBJ2-7	16	CASSLMAGGPAYEQYF	TGTGCCAGCAGTTTAATGGCGGGGGGGCCCGCTTACGAGCAGTACTTC
TRBD2	.	TRBV11-2	TRBJ2-1	16	CASSLNSGRDYNEQFF	TGTGCCAGCAGCTTAAATAGCGGGAGAGACTACAATGAGCAGTTCTTC
.	.	TRBV12-5	TRBJ1-4	13	CASGLADYEKLFF	TGTGCTAGTGGTTTGGCGGACTATGAAAAACTGTTTTTT
TRBD2	once	TRBV7-3	TRBJ2-3	21	CASSLKSSRLAGALGTDTQYF	TGTGCCAGCAGCTTAAAGTCGAGTCGGCTAGCGGGAGCCCTGGGCACAGATACGCAGTATTTT
TRBD2	.	TRBV9	TRBJ2-4	15	CASSVGGGGKNIQYF	TGTGCCAGCAGCGTAGGGGGGGGAGGGAAAAACATTCAGTACTTC
TRBD1	few	TRBV10-3	TRBJ2-7	14	CAISESAGTDEQYF	TGTGCCATCAGTGAGTCCGCCGGGACAGACGAGCAGTACTTC
.	.	TRBV5-1	TRBJ2-5	15	CASSLAGNPDETQYF	TGCGCCAGCAGCTTGGCGGGGAACCCGGACGAGACCCAGTACTTC
.	.	TRBV20-1	TRBJ1-2	11	CSASPGLGYTF	TGCAGTGCTAGCCCAGGGTTAGGCTACACCTTC
TRBD2	.	TRBV5-4	TRBJ2-2	17	CASSRTSGSVNTGELFF	TGTGCCAGCAGCCGGACTAGCGGGAGCGTTAACACCGGGGAGCTGTTTTTT
TRBD1	.	TRBV2	TRBJ1-2	15	CASSENTRGPDGYTF	TGTGCCAGCAGTGAAAACACCAGGGGGCCGGATGGCTACACCTTC
TRBD2	.	TRBV11-2	TRBJ2-3	17	CASSSKTSGAVGDTQYF	TGTGCCAGCAGCTCCAAGACTAGCGGGGCCGTGGGGGATACGCAGTATTTT
TRBD1	.	TRBV9	TRBJ1-6	17	CASSAQGDSSYNSPLHF	TGTGCCAGCAGCGCACAGGGGGATAGCTCCTATAATTCACCCCTCCACTTT
TRBD1	.	TRBV7-2	TRBJ2-7	15	CASSRPGQGVNEQYF	TGTGCCAGCAGCCGTCCGGGACAGGGTGTCAACGAGCAGTACTTC
.	once	TRBV27	TRBJ2-5	14	CASRPLAVEETQYF	TGTGCCAGCAGACCACTAGCAGTTGAAGAGACCCAGTACTTC
.	.	TRBV19	TRBJ2-7	16	CATHSPTGRGSYEQYF	TGTGCCACTCACTCACCCACAGGGCGAGGATCCTACGAGCAGTACTTC
.	.	TRBV27	TRBJ2-7	13	CASSSRQGYEQYF	TGTGCCAGCAGTTCTCGGCAGGGTTACGAGCAGTACTTC
TRBD1	few	TRBV19	TRBJ2-2	15	CASSRNGQGLGELFF	TGTGCCAGTAGTAGAAACGGACAGGGATTAGGGGAGCTGTTTTTT
.	.	TRBV30	TRBJ1-5	13	CAWSPNSAQPQHF	TGTGCCTGGAGTCCCAACAGTGCCCAGCCCCAGCATTTT
.	.	TRBV30	TRBJ2-7	12	CAWSPVTVEQYF	TGTGCCTGGAGCCCAGTTACAGTCGAGCAGTACTTC
.	.	TRBV2	TRBJ1-2	17	CASSEALPQADRLGYTF	TGTGCCAGCAGTGAAGCGCTTCCACAGGCGGACCGCCTGGGCTACACCTTC
TRBD1	.	TRBV9	TRBJ1-2	14	CASSRQGTNYGYTF	TGTGCCAGCAGCCGACAGGGAACTAACTATGGCTACACCTTC
TRBD1	.	TRBV4-3	TRBJ1-6	17	CASSPTTTGGYNSPLHF	TGCGCCAGCAGCCCGACAACGACAGGGGGCTATAATTCACCCCTCCACTTT
TRBD2	.	TRBV18	TRBJ2-3	15	CASSAERGGTDTQYF	TGTGCCAGCTCAGCTGAGCGGGGGGGCACAGATACGCAGTATTTT
.	.	TRBV28	TRBJ1-5	12	CASRQQGGAQHF	TGTGCCAGCAGACAACAGGGTGGCGCCCAGCATTTT
TRBD1	.	TRBV5-1	TRBJ2-2	13	CASSRGQTGELFF	TGCGCCAGCAGTAGGGGGCAGACCGGGGAGCTGTTTTTT
.	.	TRBV13	TRBJ1-3	13	CASRGPLGDTIYF	TGTGCCAGCAGAGGCCCCCTAGGGGACACCATATATTTT
TRBD2	.	TRBV28	TRBJ2-7	16	CASSLGGLAGWVEQYF	TGTGCCAGCAGTTTAGGTGGACTAGCGGGATGGGTGGAGCAGTACTTC
TRBD1	once	TRBV18	TRBJ2-1	14	CASSPGQPYNEQFF	TGTGCCAGCTCACCGGGACAGCCTTACAATGAGCAGTTCTTC
TRBD1	.	TRBV5-1	TRBJ1-6	15	CASSLGGTDNSPLHF	TGCGCCAGCAGCTTAGGAGGGACAGATAATTCACCCCTCCACTTT
.	.	TRBV7-8	TRBJ1-3	15	CASSLRRVAGNTIYF	TGTGCCAGCAGCTTAAGGCGGGTTGCTGGAAACACCATATATTTT
TRBD1	few	TRBV7-9	TRBJ1-2	14	CASSLDRGGYGYTF	TGTGCCAGCAGCTTAGACAGGGGGGGCTATGGCTACACCTTC
.	.	TRBV27	TRBJ2-7	14	CASRTDGHSYEQYF	TGTGCCAGCAGGACAGACGGACACTCCTACGAGCAGTACTTC
.	once	TRBV5-4	TRBJ2-7	13	CASSLRDGAEQYF	TGTGCCAGCAGCTTGCGTGATGGAGCCGAGCAGTACTTC
TRBD2	.	TRBV7-2	TRBJ2-1	16	CASSPPGLAGGREQFF	TGTGCCAGCAGCCCTCCGGGACTAGCGGGGGGGCGCGAGCAGTTCTTC
.	.	TRBV7-8	TRBJ1-3	15	CASSSTGTSGNTIYF	TGTGCCAGCAGCTCTACAGGGACCTCTGGAAACACCATATATTTT
.	.	TRBV18	TRBJ1-1	15	CASSPQGVGNTEAFF	TGTGCCAGCTCACCACAGGGAGTGGGGAACACTGAAGCTTTCTTT
TRBD1	.	TRBV19	TRBJ1-1	14	CASSIRDRNTEAFF	TGTGCCAGTAGCATCCGGGACAGGAACACTGAAGCTTTCTTT
TRBD1	.	TRBV7-9	TRBJ2-7	16	CASSPGQGGPSYEQYF	TGTGCCAGCAGCCCAGGACAGGGAGGCCCCTCCTACGAGCAGTACTTC
.	.	TRBV7-8	TRBJ1-5	16	CASSLVRGGSNQPQHF	TGTGCCAGCAGCTTAGTGAGGGGAGGGAGCAATCAGCCCCAGCATTTT